This TCR beta chain stems from a study of OX40 agonist ivuxolimab in advanced cancers. Whole-study context: Patients assigned to dose escalation were diagnosed with hepatocellular carcinoma, melanoma, renal cell or head and neck cancer. General study results and limits: The mean number of expanded clones was higher in CD8+ T cells than in CD4+.

As to this clone: Its antigen remains unknown.

Profiling relied on immunoSEQ multiplex PCR, and the TCRdb table lists in-frame clones only, not all of them. The sample has 75,000 to 100,000 clones, more than 85% seen once; the top ten hold about 0.31%. Autoimmune disease history or systemic immunosuppression meant exclusion. V lost 4 bases to trimming and J lost 4 bases; unmatched junction nucleotides: 1. The CDR3 is 12 residues long. The germline V gene has CDR1 GTSNPN and CDR2 SVGIG (reference sequence). The chain carries TRBV30 and TRBJ2-1; TRBD1 aligns across 7 bases. Here the sequenced sample was CD4+ or CD8+ T cells sorted from blood, taken in a trial of the OX40 agonist ivuxolimab. The sequence derives from an adult with an advanced solid tumor such as melanoma, head and neck, liver or kidney cancer. The CDR3 DNA is TGTGCCTGGAAGGGACAGTACAATGAGCAGTTCTTC. It specifies CAWKGQYNEQFF.